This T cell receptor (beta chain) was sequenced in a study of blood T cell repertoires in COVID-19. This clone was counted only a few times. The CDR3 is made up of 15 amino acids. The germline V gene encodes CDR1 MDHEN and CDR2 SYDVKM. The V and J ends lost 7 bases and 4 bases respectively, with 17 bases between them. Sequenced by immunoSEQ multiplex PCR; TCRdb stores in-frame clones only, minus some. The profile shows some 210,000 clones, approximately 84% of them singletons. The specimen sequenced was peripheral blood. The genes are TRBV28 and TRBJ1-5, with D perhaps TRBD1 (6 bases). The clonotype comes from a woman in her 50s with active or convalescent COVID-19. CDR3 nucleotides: TGTGCCAGCACGCCGGCCGGGACAACTAATCAGCCCCAGCATTTT. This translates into CASTPAGTTNQPQHF.